This is a list of T cell receptor beta chains from one sample in a study of blood T cells in healthy people across ages. MiXCR, applied by TCRdb to the 5' RACE reads, yields one record per CDR3 protein. The sample shows 650,000 to 800,000 distinct CDR3 sequences, 40% to 50% of them seen only once. The sequenced material came from blood. These receptor sequences come from a man aged 55-75 years in good health. CDR3s include the opening cysteine and the closing phenylalanine or tryptophan. A D gene is named only where the DNA matches it firmly. Some rows mark clone size as missing; the rest say once, few, many or name a class of expanded clone.

d_call	clone_size	v_call	j_call	cdr3_nt	cdr3_aa
-	few	TRBV6-2/TRBV6-3	TRBJ2-1	TGTGCCAGCAGAAACAGGGATGAGCAGTTCTTC	CASRNRDEQFF
-	-	TRBV28	TRBJ2-2	TGTGCCAGCAGTTTTCCCGGGGAGCTGTTTTTT	CASSFPGELFF
-	-	TRBV14	TRBJ2-5	TGTGCCAGCAGCCAAGAGAGGAGTACGAGGGTACAAGAGACCCAGTACTTC	CASSQERSTRVQETQYF
-	-	TRBV16	TRBJ2-7	TGTGCCAGCAGCCAATCTGGGGGGAACGAGCAGTACTTC	CASSQSGGNEQYF
-	few	TRBV7-2	TRBJ1-6	TGTGCCAGCAGCTCTGACAGCCAAAATTCACCCCTCCACTTT	CASSSDSQNSPLHF
-	few	TRBV4-3	TRBJ2-7	TGCGCCAGCAGCCAAGGACGGGGGAGCTCCTACGAGCAGTACTTC	CASSQGRGSSYEQYF
-	-	TRBV6-2/TRBV6-3	TRBJ2-6	TGTGCCAGCATCCCAGGGAACTCTGGGGCCAACGTCCTGACTTTC	CASIPGNSGANVLTF
TRBD1	-	TRBV3-1	TRBJ1-4	TGTGCCAGCAGCCTTCGGGACAGCCCTAATGAAAAACTGTTTTTT	CASSLRDSPNEKLFF
-	few	TRBV6-1	TRBJ1-2	TGTGCCAGCAGTGAATCCAGTTCCGGGACTAACTATGGCTACACCTTC	CASSESSSGTNYGYTF
-	-	TRBV9	TRBJ2-1	TGTGCCAGCAGCGTAGTTGGGGCCCAGCGCAATGAGCAGTTCTTC	CASSVVGAQRNEQFF
TRBD1	-	TRBV5-1	TRBJ2-7	TGCGCCAGCAGTGTGAGACAGGGGTCCTACGAGCAGTACTTC	CASSVRQGSYEQYF
-	-	TRBV7-2	TRBJ2-7	TGTGCCAGCAGCTTATGGGGTGGTCAGGGAGGATCCTACGAGCAGTACTTC	CASSLWGGQGGSYEQYF
-	many	TRBV28	TRBJ1-2	TGTGCCAGCAGAGACGGGACACGCACCGTGGGCTACACCTTC	CASRDGTRTVGYTF
-	few	TRBV6-1	TRBJ1-1	TGTGCCAGCCGAAGGGGGAACACTGAAGCTTTCTTT	CASRRGNTEAFF
-	once	TRBV4-3	TRBJ1-1	TGCGCCGGCAGCCCCTCAAAGGACACTGAAGCTTTCTTT	CAGSPSKDTEAFF
-	-	TRBV4-1	TRBJ1-4	TGCGCCAGCAGCCATATACAGGAAAAACTGTTTTTT	CASSHIQEKLFF
TRBD1	-	TRBV30	TRBJ1-6	TGTGCCGTTCGGATGGACAGGGGCCCGTATAATTCACCCCTCCACTTT	CAVRMDRGPYNSPLHF
TRBD1	few	TRBV15	TRBJ1-2	TGTGCCACCAGCAGACCTCTAGGGACAGGCGGCTATGGCTACACCTTC	CATSRPLGTGGYGYTF
TRBD1	-	TRBV13	TRBJ1-6	TGTGCCAGCAGCTTAGATCGACAGGGGTTTAGCGATTCACCCCTCCACTTT	CASSLDRQGFSDSPLHF
-	-	TRBV3-1	TRBJ1-1	TGTGCCAGCAGCCAGAGGGGAGGGGCCCGGACTGAAGCTTTCTTT	CASSQRGGARTEAFF
TRBD1	-	TRBV27	TRBJ2-5	TGTGCCAGCAGTCTAGGGGACAGGGAAGGAGAGACCCAGTACTTC	CASSLGDREGETQYF
-	few	TRBV19	TRBJ2-7	TGTGCCAGTAGTCCCCGAGGGGACTCCTACAATGAGCAGTACTTC	CASSPRGDSYNEQYF
-	few	TRBV5-1	TRBJ2-5	TGCGCCAGCAGCGGACCGGGACAAACAACGCAAGAGACCCAGTACTTC	CASSGPGQTTQETQYF
-	-	TRBV5-6	TRBJ1-4	TGTGCCAGCAGCAACAGTAATGAAAAACTGTTTTTT	CASSNSNEKLFF
-	-	TRBV4-3	TRBJ1-5	TGCGCCAACAGCCAAGATCGAAATCAGCCCCAGCATTTT	CANSQDRNQPQHF
-	few	TRBV7-9	TRBJ1-1	TGTGCCAGCAAAAGACAGTGGCAGAACACTGAAGCTTTCTTT	CASKRQWQNTEAFF
-	-	TRBV25-1	TRBJ2-5	TGTGCCAGCGGGGAGGGGGGGCAAGGGACCCAGTACTTC	CASGEGGQGTQYF
TRBD2	-	TRBV6-6	TRBJ2-7	TGTGCCAGCAGTTACCCCGGGACTACCCGAGGCGAGCAGTACTTC	CASSYPGTTRGEQYF
-	once	TRBV5-4	TRBJ1-6	TGTGCCAGCAGCTTGGAATTACGGGGGGCTAATTCACCCCTCCACTTT	CASSLELRGANSPLHF
TRBD1	-	TRBV20-1	TRBJ1-5	TGCAGTGCTAGAAAACGACCGGGACAGGGGTCGGTTATCAATCAGCCCAAGCATTTT	CSARKRPGQGSVINQPKHF
-	few	TRBV7-9	TRBJ2-1	TGTGCCAGCAGCCCCTTCAGCAAAGGAGGTCATGAGCAGTTCTTC	CASSPFSKGGHEQFF
-	few	TRBV7-2	TRBJ1-2	TGTGCCACCTCCCCATCGGAGAAGACCTATGGCTACACCTTC	CATSPSEKTYGYTF